The present TCR beta chain was sequenced within a study of long-term antiretroviral therapy in people with HIV. A v3.0 immunoSEQ assay was performed at survey level. Sequenced by immunoSEQ multiplex PCR; TCRdb stores in-frame clones only, minus some. The data contain 30,000 to 45,000 clones, about 80% of them seen just once; the ten biggest clones take up roughly 6%. Germline V gene data show CDR1 as MNHEY and CDR2 as SVGAGI. Trimming at V came to 8 bases and at J to 3 bases, leaving 4 bases not matched to a gene. The CDR3 runs 12 residues. A single count supports this clone. This material consisted of unsorted PBMCs, taken 3.4 years after starting antiretroviral therapy. The chain links TRBV6-5 to TRBJ2-7, with 7 bases that match TRBD1. This receptor was identified in a man under 40 with HIV. The CDR3: CASGGQNYEQYF. As DNA, the CDR3 is TGTGCCAGCGGGGGACAGAACTACGAGCAGTACTTC.